This T cell receptor (beta chain) was profiled in a study of vaccination and CD4 T cells after COVID-19. As to this clonotype: As yet, its antigen is unknown.

With the Oncomine TCR Beta short-read assay, DNA from cultured CD4+ T cells was sequenced. TCRdb itself ran the PCR reads through MiXCR, one entry per CDR3 protein. Of more than 9,000 distinct CDR3 sequences in the sample, over 60% were seen once. The CDR3 length is 13 residues. Germline V CDR1 and CDR2: MNHEY, SMNVEV (reference sequence). V was pared by 6 bases and J by 4 bases, with 10 bases between. Indicated treatment: roughly 10-day PBMC culture with coronavirus spike peptide pools or control peptides (ViraFEST assay). The clonotype comes from a human donor who had recovered from COVID-19. This chain links TRBV27 with TRBJ1-5, with D possibly being TRBD1 (6 bases). Sequencing was done on a sample of CD4+ T cells from blood, cultured in vitro. CDR3 sequence reads: CASRDRQNQPQHF. The CDR3 DNA reads as TGTGCCAGCAGAGACAGGCAAAATCAGCCCCAGCATTTT.